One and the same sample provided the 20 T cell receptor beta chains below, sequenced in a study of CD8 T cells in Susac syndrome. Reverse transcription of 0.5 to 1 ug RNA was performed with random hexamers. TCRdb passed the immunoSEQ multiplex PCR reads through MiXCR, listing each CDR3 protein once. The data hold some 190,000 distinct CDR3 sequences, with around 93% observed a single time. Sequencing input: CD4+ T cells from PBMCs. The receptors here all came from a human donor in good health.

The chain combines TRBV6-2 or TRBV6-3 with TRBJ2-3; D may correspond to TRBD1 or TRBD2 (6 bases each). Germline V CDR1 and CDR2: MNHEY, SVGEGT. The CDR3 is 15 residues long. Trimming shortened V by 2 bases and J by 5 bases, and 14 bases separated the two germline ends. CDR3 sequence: CASSYLGGRGDTQYF. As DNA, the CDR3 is TGTGCCAGCAGTTACCTCGGGGGCAGGGGAGATACGCAGTATTTT.

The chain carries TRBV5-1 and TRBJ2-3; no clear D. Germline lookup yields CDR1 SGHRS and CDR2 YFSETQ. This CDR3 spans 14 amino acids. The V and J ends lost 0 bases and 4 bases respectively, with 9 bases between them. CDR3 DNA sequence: TGCGCCAGCAGCTTGGAGGGTGCGGCAGATACGCAGTATTTT. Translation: CASSLEGAADTQYF.

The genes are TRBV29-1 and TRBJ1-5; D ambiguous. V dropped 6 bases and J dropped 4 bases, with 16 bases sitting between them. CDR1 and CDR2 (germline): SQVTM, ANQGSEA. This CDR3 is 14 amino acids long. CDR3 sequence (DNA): TGCAGCGTCCCCAGTAGTATACCAAATCAGCCCCAGCATTTT. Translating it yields CSVPSSIPNQPQHF.

The CDR3 loop is CASSQDRGHTDTQYF. CDR3 DNA sequence: TGTGCCAGCAGCCAGGACCGGGGGCACACAGATACGCAGTATTTT. The V gene is TRBV3-1, the J gene TRBJ2-3; D may match TRBD1 or TRBD2 (6 bases each). Germline-derived CDR1 and CDR2 are LGHDT and YNNKEL (reference sequence). The CDR3 covers 15 residues. V dropped 3 bases and J dropped 2 bases, with 12 bases sitting between them.

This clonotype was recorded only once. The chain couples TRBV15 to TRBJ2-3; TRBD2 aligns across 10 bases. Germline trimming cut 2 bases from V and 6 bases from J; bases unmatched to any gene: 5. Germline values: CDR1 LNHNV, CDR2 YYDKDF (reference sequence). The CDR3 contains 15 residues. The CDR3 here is CATSRQGAGGDTQYF. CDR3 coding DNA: TGTGCCACCAGCAGACAAGGAGCGGGGGGGGATACGCAGTATTTT.

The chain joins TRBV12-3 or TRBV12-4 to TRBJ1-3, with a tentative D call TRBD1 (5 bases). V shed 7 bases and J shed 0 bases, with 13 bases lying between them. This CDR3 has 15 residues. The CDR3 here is CASNSGAASGNTIYF. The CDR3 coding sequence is TGTGCCAGCAACTCCGGGGCAGCCTCTGGAAACACCATATATTTT.

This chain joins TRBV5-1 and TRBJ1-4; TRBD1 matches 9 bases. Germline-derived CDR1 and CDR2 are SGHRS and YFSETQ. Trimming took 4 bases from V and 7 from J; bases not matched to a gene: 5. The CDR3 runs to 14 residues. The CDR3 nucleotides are TGCGCCAGCAGCCTCCGGGACAGGGCTGAAAAACTGTTTTTT. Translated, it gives CASSLRDRAEKLFF. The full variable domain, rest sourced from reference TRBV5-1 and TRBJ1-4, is KAGVTQTPRYLIKTRGQQVTLSCSPISGHRSVSWYQQTPGQGLQFLFEYFSETQRNKGNFPGRFSGRQFSNSRSEMNVSTLELGDSALYLCASSLRDRAEKLFFGSGTQLSVL.

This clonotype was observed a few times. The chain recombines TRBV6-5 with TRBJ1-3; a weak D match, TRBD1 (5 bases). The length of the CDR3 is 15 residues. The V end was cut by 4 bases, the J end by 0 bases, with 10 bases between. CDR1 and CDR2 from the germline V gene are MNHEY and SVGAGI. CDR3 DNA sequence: TGTGCCAGCAGTTCCAGCGGGGGCTCTGGAAACACCATATATTTT. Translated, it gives CASSSSGGSGNTIYF.

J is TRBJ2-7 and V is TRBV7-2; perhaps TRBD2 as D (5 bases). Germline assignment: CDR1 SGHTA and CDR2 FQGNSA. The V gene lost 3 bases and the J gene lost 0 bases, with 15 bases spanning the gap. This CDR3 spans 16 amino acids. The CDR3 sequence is CASSFQRAYLSYEQYF. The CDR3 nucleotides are TGTGCCAGCAGCTTCCAGAGGGCCTACCTCTCCTACGAGCAGTACTTC.

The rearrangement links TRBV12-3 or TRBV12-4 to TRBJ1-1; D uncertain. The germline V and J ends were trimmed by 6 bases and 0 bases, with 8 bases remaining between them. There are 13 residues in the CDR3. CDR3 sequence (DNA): TGTGCCAGCAGCGTCATTATGAACACTGAAGCTTTCTTT. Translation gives CASSVIMNTEAFF.

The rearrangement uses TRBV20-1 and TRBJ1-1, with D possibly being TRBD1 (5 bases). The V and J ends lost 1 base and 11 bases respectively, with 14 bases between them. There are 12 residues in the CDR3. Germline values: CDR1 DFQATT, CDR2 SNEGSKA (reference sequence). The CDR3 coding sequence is TGCAGTGCTAGAGGGGGGAGGACGAGGGCTTTCTTT. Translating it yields CSARGGRTRAFF.

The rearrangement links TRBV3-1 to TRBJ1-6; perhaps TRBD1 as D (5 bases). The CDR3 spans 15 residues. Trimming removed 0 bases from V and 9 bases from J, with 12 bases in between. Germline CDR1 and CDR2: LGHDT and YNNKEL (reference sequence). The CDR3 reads CASSQDRQGGSPLHF. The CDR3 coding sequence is TGTGCCAGCAGCCAAGATCGCCAGGGAGGTTCACCCCTCCACTTT.

CDR3 loop: CASSLGPREAFF. The CDR3 DNA sequence: TGTGCCAGCAGTTTGGGCCCCAGGGAAGCTTTCTTT. The chain is built from TRBV28 and TRBJ1-1; D not certain. There are 12 residues in the CDR3. Germline assignment: CDR1 MDHEN and CDR2 SYDVKM. Trimming shortened V by 3 bases and J by 8 bases, and 10 bases separated the two germline ends.

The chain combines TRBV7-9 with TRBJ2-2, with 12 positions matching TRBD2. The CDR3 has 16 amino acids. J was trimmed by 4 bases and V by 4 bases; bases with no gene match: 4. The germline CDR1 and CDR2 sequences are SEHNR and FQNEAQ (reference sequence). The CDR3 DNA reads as TGTGCCAGCAGCTCTGGACTAGCGGGGAGCACCGGGGAGCTGTTTTTT. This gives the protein CASSSGLAGSTGELFF.

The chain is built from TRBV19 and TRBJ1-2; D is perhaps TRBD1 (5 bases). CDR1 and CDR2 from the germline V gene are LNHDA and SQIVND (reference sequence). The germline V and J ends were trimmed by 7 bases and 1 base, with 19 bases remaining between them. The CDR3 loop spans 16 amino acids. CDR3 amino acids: CASTSSGRAINYGYTF. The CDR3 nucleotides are TGTGCCAGTACCTCCTCCGGCAGGGCCATTAACTATGGCTACACCTTC.

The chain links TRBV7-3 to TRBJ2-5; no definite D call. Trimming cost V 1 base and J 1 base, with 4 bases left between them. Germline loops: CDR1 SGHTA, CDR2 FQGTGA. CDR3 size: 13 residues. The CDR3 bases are TGTGCCAGCAGCTTAAGCCTCCAAGAGACCCAGTACTTC. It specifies CASSLSLQETQYF.

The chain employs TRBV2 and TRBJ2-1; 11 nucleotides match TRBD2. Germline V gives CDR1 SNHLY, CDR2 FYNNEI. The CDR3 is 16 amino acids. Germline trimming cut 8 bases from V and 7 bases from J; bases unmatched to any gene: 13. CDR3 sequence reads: CASGFNWLAGGNEQFF. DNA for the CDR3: TGTGCCAGCGGGTTTAACTGGCTAGCGGGGGGAAATGAGCAGTTCTTC.

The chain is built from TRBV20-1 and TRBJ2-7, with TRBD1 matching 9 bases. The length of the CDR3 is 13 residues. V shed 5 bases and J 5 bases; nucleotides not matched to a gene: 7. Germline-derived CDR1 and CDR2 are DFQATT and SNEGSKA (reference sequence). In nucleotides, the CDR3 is TGCAGTGCTCTCGGGACAGGGATAAACGAGCAGTACGTC. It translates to CSALGTGINEQYV.

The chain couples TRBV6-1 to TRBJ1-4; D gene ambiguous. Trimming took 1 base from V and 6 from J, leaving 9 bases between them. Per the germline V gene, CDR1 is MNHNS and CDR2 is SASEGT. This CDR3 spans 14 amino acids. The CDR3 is CASSEGISYEKLFF. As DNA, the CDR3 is TGTGCCAGCAGTGAAGGGATTTCATATGAAAAACTGTTTTTT.

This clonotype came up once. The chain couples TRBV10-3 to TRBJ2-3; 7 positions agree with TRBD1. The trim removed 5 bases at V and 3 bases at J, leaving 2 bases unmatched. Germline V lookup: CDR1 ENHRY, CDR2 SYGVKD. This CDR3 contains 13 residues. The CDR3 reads CAISSRGTDTQYF. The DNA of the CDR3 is TGTGCCATCAGTAGCAGGGGGACAGATACGCAGTATTTT.